The next 17 T cell receptor beta chains were all read from a single sample in a study of graft-versus-host responses after intestinal transplantation. Clones were sequenced by immunoSEQ multiplex PCR, and TCRdb holds only the in-frame ones, with some missing. Seen here are about 14,000 clones, about 36% observed once, and the top ten hold 0.85% to 1.2%. The sample consisted of alloreactive CD4+ T cells from a mixed lymphocyte reaction culture, taken before intestinal transplant. Regarding subset: CFSE-low proliferating T cells sorted from roughly six-day pre-transplant mixed lymphocyte reaction (GvH or HvG direction). These receptors came from a human patient who received an intestinal transplant.

This chain joins TRBV19 and TRBJ2-7; D is unresolved. The germline CDR1 and CDR2 sequences are LNHDA and SQIVND (reference sequence). V was pared by 7 bases and J by 3 bases, with 10 bases between. The CDR3 consists of 12 residues. The CDR3 protein is CASNLPGYEQYF. The CDR3 nucleotides are TGTGCCAGTAATCTCCCCGGCTACGAGCAGTACTTC. Supplemented by reference TRBV19 and TRBJ2-7, the full variable domain reads DGGITQSPKYLFRKEGQNVTLSCEQNLNHDAMYWYRQDPGQGLRLIYYSQIVNDFQKGDIAEGYSVSREKKESFPLTVTSAQKNPTAFYLCASNLPGYEQYFGPGTRLTVT.

The V and J genes are TRBV21-1 and TRBJ2-2; TRBD1 is the table's D call and was not checked against the DNA. TRBV21-1 corresponds to a pseudogene. CDR3 length equals 17 residues. The chain's CDR3 is CASSKGAGQGNTGELFF. CDR3 nucleotides: TGTGCCAGCAGCAAAGGGGCGGGACAGGGTAACACCGGGGAGCTGTTTTTT.

The J gene is TRBJ1-6, the V gene TRBV30; D remains unclear. Germline CDR1 is GTSNPN and CDR2 is SVGIG (reference sequence). The CDR3 is made up of 11 amino acids. Trimming stripped 5 bases from V and 7 bases from J, with 6 bases between. This chain's CDR3 is CAWAENSPLHF. Written as DNA, the CDR3 is TGTGCCTGGGCAGAAAATTCACCCCTCCACTTT.

This clone occurred once. This rearrangement joins TRBV7-9 to TRBJ2-5, with 7 bases fitting TRBD1. Matching the DNA end better, TRBJ2-7 makes the J call doubtful. CDR3 length: 12 amino acids. Germline lookup yields CDR1 SEHNR and CDR2 FQNEAQ (reference sequence). The CDR3 here is CAIPDRSYEQYF. Here the CDR3 DNA reads TGTGCCATACCGGACAGGTCCTACGAGCAGTACTTC.

The genes are TRBV7-9 and TRBJ2-1, with 7 bases fitting TRBD1. With V trimmed by 2 bases and J by 9 bases, 10 bases remained unmatched. The CDR3 runs 15 residues. CDR1 is SEHNR, CDR2 FQNEAQ, per germline (reference sequence). In nucleotides, the CDR3 is TGTGCCAGCAGCTTAATCACAGGGGTTAGAAGTGAGCAGTTCTTC. It encodes CASSLITGVRSEQFF.

This sequence joins TRBV2 and TRBJ1-2; possibly TRBD1 for D (5 bases). The V end lost 9 bases, the J end lost 5 bases, and 13 bases lay between the germline ends. Germline values: CDR1 SNHLY, CDR2 FYNNEI. This CDR3 is built from 12 residues. The CDR3 loop is CASNRYQYGYTF. The CDR3 nucleotides are TGTGCCAGTAACAGGTACCAATATGGCTACACCTTC.

In its sample, this clone was seen a few times. This chain connects TRBV5-8 to TRBJ2-5, with 8 bases matching TRBD1. The germline V gene encodes CDR1 SGHTS and CDR2 YDEGEE. The trim removed 1 base at V and 5 bases at J, leaving 7 bases unmatched. This CDR3 comprises 15 residues. The CDR3 protein is CASSLTGGVGETQYF. DNA for the CDR3: TGTGCCAGCAGCTTGACAGGGGGTGTGGGTGAGACCCAGTACTTC.

This clone came up a few times. J is TRBJ2-3 and V is TRBV29-1; 11 nucleotides align to TRBD2. Per the germline V gene, CDR1 is SQVTM and CDR2 is ANQGSEA. This CDR3 comprises 12 residues. CDR3 sequence: CSGTSGTDTQYF. The CDR3 DNA sequence: TGCAGTGGGACTAGCGGAACAGATACGCAGTATTTT.

This clone was recorded only once. The rearrangement uses TRBV6-5 and TRBJ2-7; 7 nucleotides line up with TRBD1. Germline V CDR1 and CDR2: MNHEY, SVGAGI. The CDR3 is 14 amino acids. Trimming removed 6 bases from V and 2 bases from J; junction bases left unmatched: 7. The CDR3 reads CASRITGDTYEQYF. CDR3 nucleotides: TGTGCCAGCAGAATAACAGGGGACACCTACGAGCAGTACTTC.

As to this clone: Other DNA sequences in this sample translate to the same CDR3. The chain links TRBV5-1 to TRBJ1-1; D ambiguous. The germline V and J ends were trimmed by 0 bases and 1 base, with 4 bases remaining between them. CDR1 and CDR2 from the germline V gene are SGHRS and YFSETQ. This CDR3 region has 13 residues. CDR3 nucleotides: TGCGCCAGCAGCTTGGCGAGGAACACTGAAGCTTTCTTT. Its protein is CASSLARNTEAFF.

The V and J genes are TRBV27 and TRBJ2-7, with TRBD1 as a possible D gene (8 bases). The CDR3 length is 15 residues. CDR1 is MNHEY, CDR2 SMNVEV, per germline (reference sequence). Trimming removed 10 bases at V and 2 bases at J, with 21 bases between. The CDR3 sequence is CATGDNRGGPYEQYF. Written as DNA, the CDR3 is TGTGCCACCGGGGATAACAGGGGGGGGCCCTACGAGCAGTACTTC.

This clone was found a few times. The chain carries TRBV7-2 and TRBJ2-1; TRBD1 matches 8 bases. The junction had 12 bases not matched to a gene; V was cut back by 6 bases and J by 8 bases. The CDR3 totals 15 residues. Germline V lookup: CDR1 SGHTA, CDR2 FQGNSA. The CDR3 coding sequence is TGTGCCAGCAGTCGGAGGACAGGGCGGGTCGATGAGCAGTTCTTC. It specifies CASSRRTGRVDEQFF. Full variable domain (outside the CDR3, taken from reference TRBV7-2 and TRBJ2-1): GAGVSQSPSNKVTEKGKDVELRCDPISGHTALYWYRQSLGQGLEFLIYFQGNSAPDKSGLPSDRFSAERTGGSVSTLTIQRTQQEDSAVYLCASSRRTGRVDEQFFGPGTRLTVL.

This clone is medium-sized. CDR3 in amino acids: CASSFPGGTGELFF. The DNA of the CDR3 is TGCGCCAGCAGCTTTCCGGGTGGAACCGGGGAGCTGTTTTTT. The chain links TRBV5-1 to TRBJ2-2; no clear D. V lost 2 bases, J lost 5 bases, and 10 bases lay in between. The CDR3 has 14 amino acids. CDR1 SGHRS and CDR2 YFSETQ come from the germline V gene.

V is TRBV19 and J is TRBJ1-1; 10 positions match TRBD1. There are 18 residues in the CDR3. J gave up 6 bases and V 1 base, and 14 bases lay outside the gene matches. The germline gives CDR1 LNHDA, CDR2 SQIVND (reference sequence). CDR3 loop: CASSIAFGGTGETPEAFF. The CDR3 region has the DNA TGTGCCAGTAGTATAGCGTTTGGCGGGACAGGGGAGACCCCTGAAGCTTTCTTT.

The chain combines TRBV11-2 with TRBJ2-5; tentatively, D is TRBD2 (5 bases). CDR3 size: 14 residues. Germline loops: CDR1 SGHAT, CDR2 FQNNGV. Trimming pared 2 bases from V and 2 bases from J, leaving 9 bases between. In DNA, the CDR3 is TGTGCCAGCAGCTTAATTGGACTTCAAGAGACCCAGTACTTC. The encoded protein is CASSLIGLQETQYF.

The rearrangement joins TRBV5-1 to TRBJ1-4; possible D gene TRBD1, 5 bases. From germline, CDR1 is SGHRS and CDR2 YFSETQ. CDR3 length: 14 amino acids. Between the trimmed V and J ends, which lost 0 bases and 3 bases, there was a span of 6 bases. The CDR3 reads CASSLGGANEKLFF. DNA of the CDR3: TGCGCCAGCAGCTTGGGGGGGGCTAATGAAAAACTGTTTTTT.

The chain couples TRBV29-1 to TRBJ2-2, with 7 bases identical to TRBD1. The V segment lost 3 bases and the J segment 3 bases; nucleotides outside the gene matches: 1. The CDR3 covers 13 residues. Per the germline V gene, CDR1 is SQVTM and CDR2 is ANQGSEA. The CDR3 DNA is TGCAGCGTTGAGACAGGGTACACCGGGGAGCTGTTTTTT. Amino acids: CSVETGYTGELFF.